The subject of this entry is one T cell receptor (beta chain). Spiking of synthetic TCR analog templates was performed in each PCR. TCRdb keeps only in-frame clones here, not all; method: immunoSEQ multiplex PCR. The repertoire holds 95,000 or so clones, with around 86% as singletons. Time point reported: pretreatment peripheral blood. Patients were living with locally advanced or metastatic urothelial carcinoma. Deletions cut 5 bases from V and 2 bases from J, with 15 bases between. Germline lookup yields CDR1 SEHNR and CDR2 FQNEAQ (reference sequence). The CDR3 covers 15 residues. The data are from a study of PD-L1 blockade in urothelial cancer. About the research overall: Anywhere from 0 to 3 prior chemotherapy regimens had been received by patients. Analyzed time points were 3 weeks (second dose) and 6 weeks after therapy began.

This chain links TRBV7-9 with TRBJ1-1, with D possibly being TRBD1 (6 bases). The starting material was PBMCs, obtained around atezolizumab (anti-PD-L1) treatment. This receptor was obtained from a man between 60 and 75 years old with urothelial cancer. The CDR3 here is CASSAGGQRNTEAFF. The CDR3 DNA reads as TGTGCCAGCAGCGCGGGGGGGCAGCGAAACACTGAAGCTTTCTTT.